These 22 T cell receptor beta chains originate from one sample sequenced in a study of OX40 agonist ivuxolimab in advanced cancers. Libraries were prepared by immunoSEQ multiplex PCR; TCRdb keeps only in-frame clonotypes and omits some of them. The table records 77,000 or so clones, 84% of them present only once. The sample here was CD4+ or CD8+ T cells sorted from blood, taken in a trial of the OX40 agonist ivuxolimab. Receptors were obtained from an adult with an advanced solid tumor such as melanoma, head and neck, liver or kidney cancer.

The gene calls are TRBV2 and TRBJ1-6, with 12 positions matching TRBD1. This CDR3 is built from 16 residues. V gave up 6 bases and J gave up 5 bases; unmatched junction bases: 5. Germline CDR1 and CDR2: SNHLY and FYNNEI. CDR3 in amino acids: CASSQGQGANNSPLHF. CDR3 sequence (DNA): TGTGCCAGCAGCCAGGGACAGGGGGCTAATAATTCACCCCTCCACTTT.

This clone has only one observation. J is TRBJ1-4 and V is TRBV19; maybe TRBD1 (5 bases). CDR3 size: 14 residues. Trimming removed 6 bases at V and 4 bases at J, with 12 bases between. Germline V gene lookup returns CDR1 LNHDA and CDR2 SQIVND (reference sequence). The CDR3 DNA is TGTGCCAGTAGGCCGGGACCGAGTAATGAAAAACTGTTTTTT. Translating it yields CASRPGPSNEKLFF.

V usage is TRBV7-2 and J usage is TRBJ2-2; no firm D call. Trimming cost V 2 bases and J 3 bases, with 7 bases left between them. CDR1 and CDR2 (germline): SGHTA, FQGNSA. This CDR3 spans 14 amino acids. DNA of the CDR3: TGTGCCAGCAGCTTAAGGCTGGACACCGGGGAGCTGTTTTTT. Translation: CASSLRLDTGELFF. Based on the CDR3 plus reference TRBV7-2 and TRBJ2-2, the full variable domain is GAGVSQSPSNKVTEKGKDVELRCDPISGHTALYWYRQSLGQGLEFLIYFQGNSAPDKSGLPSDRFSAERTGGSVSTLTIQRTQQEDSAVYLCASSLRLDTGELFFGEGSRLTVL.

The chain's CDR3 is CASSSPESTDTQYF. CDR3 sequence (DNA): TGCGCCAGCAGCTCCCCAGAGAGCACAGATACGCAGTATTTT. The rearrangement uses TRBV5-1 and TRBJ2-3; D gene unclear. Germline values: CDR1 SGHRS, CDR2 YFSETQ. V lost 3 bases, J lost 0 bases, and 8 bases lay in between. The CDR3 covers 14 residues.

V usage is TRBV6-6 and J usage is TRBJ1-6; TRBD1 matches at 9 bases. This CDR3 is built from 15 residues. Germline CDR1 and CDR2: MNHNY and SVGAGI (reference sequence). With V trimmed by 2 bases and J by 8 bases, 4 bases remained unmatched. CDR3 sequence: CASSYARTGDSPLHF. Written as DNA, the CDR3 is TGTGCCAGCAGTTACGCCCGGACAGGGGATTCACCCCTCCACTTT.

This clone turned up a few times. The rearrangement joins TRBV6-4 to TRBJ1-1; possibly TRBD1 for D (5 bases). Germline V CDR1 and CDR2: MRHNA, SNTAGT. CDR3 length: 13 amino acids. V was pared by 5 bases and J by 3 bases, with 10 bases between. CDR3 bases: TGTGCCAGCAGTAAGACAGTCTACACTGAAGCTTTCTTT. Protein product: CASSKTVYTEAFF.

The chain employs TRBV6-5 and TRBJ1-4; D gene unclear. The CDR3 sequence is 16 residues long. The germline V gene has CDR1 MNHEY and CDR2 SVGAGI. Trimming stripped 0 bases from V and 5 bases from J, with 13 bases between. CDR3 nucleotides: TGTGCCAGCAGTTACTCGTTCACCCCGGGAAATGAAAAACTGTTTTTT. This gives the protein CASSYSFTPGNEKLFF.

This clone was seen just once. Distinct nucleotide sequences in the sample also encode this CDR3. The chain has TRBV6-5 and TRBJ2-3; D may be TRBD1 or TRBD2 (6 bases each). CDR1 and CDR2 from the germline V gene are MNHEY and SVGAGI. The CDR3 contains 14 residues. V lost 2 bases, J lost 1 base, and 7 bases lay in between. CDR3 residues: CASSYRGRTDTQYF. As DNA, the CDR3 is TGTGCCAGCAGTTACCGGGGGCGCACAGATACGCAGTATTTT.

The chain recombines TRBV30 with TRBJ1-3; D gene uncertain. CDR3 length: 15 amino acids. Looked up from germline, CDR1 is GTSNPN and CDR2 is SVGIG (reference sequence). With 2 bases removed from V and 0 bases from J, the gap between germline ends came to 11 bases. CDR3 protein: CAWSNGGASGNTIYF. The CDR3 nucleotides are TGTGCCTGGAGTAATGGAGGAGCCTCTGGAAACACCATATATTTT.

The chain has TRBV5-4 and TRBJ1-6; D ambiguous. The CDR3 runs 17 residues. V lost 0 bases, J lost 10 bases, and 20 bases lay in between. Germline loops: CDR1 SGHNT, CDR2 YYREEE (reference sequence). DNA of the CDR3: TGTGCCAGCAGCTTGGATTTAGGCTCCCGATTAGGCTCACCCCTCCACTTT. Its translation: CASSLDLGSRLGSPLHF.

The gene calls are TRBV5-4 and TRBJ1-5; D is possibly TRBD1 (5 bases). The CDR3 is 14 amino acids. Per germline, CDR1 SGHNT and CDR2 YYREEE (reference sequence). V was clipped by 0 bases and J by 5 bases, with 9 bases between them. The CDR3: CASSLAGTDQPQHF. Written as DNA, the CDR3 is TGTGCCAGCAGCTTGGCAGGGACTGATCAGCCCCAGCATTTT.

The V call is TRBV28, the J call TRBJ2-7, with 10 bases lining up with TRBD2. Per the germline V gene, CDR1 is MDHEN and CDR2 is SYDVKM. The junction had 1 base not matched to a gene; V was cut back by 2 bases and J by 0 bases. This CDR3 spans 15 amino acids. The chain's CDR3 is CASSLRTSGSYEQYF. Here the CDR3 DNA reads TGTGCCAGCAGTTTAAGGACTAGCGGCTCCTACGAGCAGTACTTC.

The chain employs TRBV7-9 and TRBJ2-3, with D unclear. The V gene lost 6 bases and the J gene lost 2 bases, with 15 bases spanning the gap. Germline values: CDR1 SEHNR, CDR2 FQNEAQ (reference sequence). The CDR3 runs 15 residues. CDR3 nucleotide sequence: TGTGCCAGCAGTCCCTGGTCGTTGAACACAGATACGCAGTATTTT. Encoded protein: CASSPWSLNTDTQYF.

J is TRBJ2-7 and V is TRBV7-2, with D possibly being TRBD2 (6 bases). Germline lookup yields CDR1 SGHTA and CDR2 FQGNSA. With 0 bases removed from V and 6 bases from J, the gap between germline ends came to 9 bases. The CDR3 spans 13 residues. This chain's CDR3 is CASSLALGGEQYF. DNA for the CDR3: TGTGCCAGCAGCTTAGCGCTGGGGGGCGAGCAGTACTTC.

V and J are TRBV18 and TRBJ1-1; maybe TRBD1 (6 bases). V lost 4 bases and J lost 3, with 15 bases in between. CDR3 length: 15 residues. Germline assignment: CDR1 KGHSH and CDR2 LQKENI. DNA for the CDR3: TGTGCCAGCTCACTCAAACAGGGTATGGACACTGAAGCTTTCTTT. Translating gives CASSLKQGMDTEAFF.

The J gene is TRBJ2-5, the V gene TRBV28, with a weak D call TRBD2 (5 bases). With the DNA end fitting TRBJ2-7 better, the J assignment may be wrong. This CDR3 comprises 12 residues. Per the germline V gene, CDR1 is MDHEN and CDR2 is SYDVKM. This chain's CDR3 is CASSLRVFEQYF. CDR3 coding DNA: TGTGCCAGCAGTTTGCGGGTTTTCGAGCAGTACTTC.

J is TRBJ2-5 and V is TRBV5-1, with TRBD1 identical over 9 bases. Germline CDR1 and CDR2: SGHRS and YFSETQ. This CDR3 comprises 14 residues. V was pared by 7 bases and J by 5 bases, with 9 bases of the junction left unmatched. The chain's CDR3 is CASGPGQGGETQYF. The CDR3, as DNA: TGCGCCAGCGGCCCGGGACAGGGTGGGGAGACCCAGTACTTC.

This clone was seen more than once but under ten times. The limits of the CDR3 on the DNA are not certain, so only TCRdb's listed CDR3 is given. The rearrangement joins TRBV25-1 to TRBJ2-7; the D call of TRBD2 is as the table states it, not checked on the DNA. Germline V gene lookup returns CDR1 MGHDK and CDR2 SYGVNS. Inclusive of both ends, the CDR3 amounts to 14 amino acids. The CDR3 spells CASSFGAGASARYF.

This sequence joins TRBV21-1 and TRBJ2-2; TRBD2, the D gene given by the table, was not confirmed from the DNA. TRBV21-1 represents a pseudogene. This CDR3 is built from 19 residues. CDR3 sequence: CASSKASCSPSLYTGELFF. In DNA form, the CDR3 reads TGTGCCAGCAGCAAAGCGAGCTGTTCCCCGTCACTTTACACCGGGGAGCTGTTTTTT.

This clone was recorded once. This rearrangement joins TRBV14 to TRBJ2-5; possible D gene TRBD2, 6 bases. V was clipped by 4 bases and J by 1 base, with 10 bases between them. Germline V gene lookup returns CDR1 SGHDN and CDR2 FVKESK. This CDR3 has 14 residues. The chain's CDR3 is CASSRRDFQETQYF. The DNA for the CDR3 is TGTGCCAGCAGCCGCCGGGACTTCCAAGAGACCCAGTACTTC.

The chain recombines TRBV4-2 with TRBJ1-5, with D hard to call. Per the germline V gene, CDR1 is LGHNA and CDR2 is YNFKEQ. The CDR3 totals 16 residues. V lost 0 bases to trimming and J lost 3 bases, with 12 bases between them. The chain's CDR3 is CASSQDHGRTNQPQHF. The CDR3 region has the DNA TGTGCCAGCAGCCAAGATCACGGGCGGACCAATCAGCCCCAGCATTTT.

The genes are TRBV7-2 and TRBJ2-4, with 8 bases fitting TRBD2. In germline, CDR1 is SGHTA, CDR2 FQGNSA. The CDR3 extends over 13 amino acids. V lost 3 bases to trimming and J lost 8 bases; unmatched junction nucleotides: 3. Written as DNA, the CDR3 is TGTGCCAGCAGCTTGCGGGGGGCGGACATTCAGTACTTC. It encodes CASSLRGADIQYF.